One sample yielded the 21 T cell receptor beta chains listed below, sequenced in a study of cytomegalovirus exposure and HLA in healthy donors (dated by TCRdb to 2017 to 2019). To prepare the library, the immunoSEQ multiplex PCR assay was applied. A mixture of 60 forward primers for TCR Vbeta segments and 13 reverse primers for TCR Jbeta segments was used in the multiplex PCR. TCRdb obtained this table from immuneACCESS and retained in-frame rearrangements with V and J assigned. These tables miss some clones; where compared with another copy, unresolved V genes account for less than half of the shortfall, and the remainder is unexplained. The sample table lists about 160,000 clones, around 88% of them with a count of one. The leading ten clones occupy under 0.95% of the sample. Sequenced material: PBMCs. These receptors were collected from a woman aged 30 to 39 in good health and CMV-seronegative.

This rearrangement joins TRBV27 to TRBJ2-1; D gene ambiguous. The CDR3 contains 13 residues. V lost 0 bases to trimming and J lost 5 bases, with 5 bases between them. Germline V gives CDR1 MNHEY, CDR2 SMNVEV (reference sequence). In DNA, the CDR3 is TGTGCCAGCAGTTTATCGAGGAACAATGAGCAGTTCTTC. It is translated as CASSLSRNNEQFF.

This clone was recorded a few times. This sequence joins TRBV6-5 and TRBJ1-1, with D uncertain. Germline V CDR1 and CDR2: MNHEY, SVGAGI. The CDR3 loop spans 14 amino acids. Between the trimmed V and J ends, which lost 6 bases and 8 bases, there was a span of 19 bases. The CDR3 protein is CASSLPGVTGEAFF. CDR3 sequence (DNA): TGTGCCAGCAGCCTACCGGGAGTGACTGGAGAAGCTTTCTTT.

This clone was seen only a few times. The chain joins TRBV9 to TRBJ2-7; 10 positions match TRBD2. Unmatched junction bases numbered 7, after V lost 0 bases and J lost 4 bases. There are 16 residues in the CDR3. Germline V gives CDR1 SGDLS, CDR2 YYNGEE. The CDR3 region is CASSVGPAGGLYEQYF. In nucleotides, the CDR3 is TGTGCCAGCAGCGTAGGTCCAGCGGGGGGGCTGTACGAGCAGTACTTC.

V usage is TRBV19 and J usage is TRBJ2-1, with 10 bases matching TRBD2. The CDR3 loop spans 15 amino acids. V was clipped by 2 bases and J by 6 bases; unmatched bases: 4. Germline V gene data show CDR1 as LNHDA and CDR2 as SQIVND (reference sequence). The CDR3 bases are TGTGCCAGTAGTATAAGCGGGAGGGCTTTCAATGAGCAGTTCTTC. Protein sequence: CASSISGRAFNEQFF. Using reference TRBV19 and TRBJ2-1 for the parts outside the CDR3, the full variable domain is DGGITQSPKYLFRKEGQNVTLSCEQNLNHDAMYWYRQDPGQGLRLIYYSQIVNDFQKGDIAEGYSVSREKKESFPLTVTSAQKNPTAFYLCASSISGRAFNEQFFGPGTRLTVL.

The chain uses TRBV7-9 and TRBJ1-1; 7 positions agree with TRBD1. This CDR3 spans 13 amino acids. J gave up 9 bases and V 2 bases, and 6 bases lay outside the gene matches. Per germline, CDR1 SEHNR and CDR2 FQNEAQ (reference sequence). The CDR3 bases are TGTGCCAGCAGCTTAACCGGGACAGCCAAAGCTTTCTTT. This translates into CASSLTGTAKAFF.

The J gene is TRBJ1-4, the V gene TRBV5-1; no clear D. CDR3 size: 15 residues. The V end was cut by 1 base, the J end by 3 bases, with 10 bases between. Germline CDR1 reads SGHRS; CDR2 reads YFSETQ. This CDR3 is CASSLWSGSNEKLFF. CDR3 sequence (DNA): TGCGCCAGCAGCTTGTGGAGTGGATCTAATGAAAAACTGTTTTTT. The complete variable domain, with remaining parts taken from reference TRBV5-1 and TRBJ1-4, reads KAGVTQTPRYLIKTRGQQVTLSCSPISGHRSVSWYQQTPGQGLQFLFEYFSETQRNKGNFPGRFSGRQFSNSRSEMNVSTLELGDSALYLCASSLWSGSNEKLFFGSGTQLSVL.

V is TRBV28 and J is TRBJ2-7; 10 bases fit TRBD1. CDR3 length: 14 residues. J lost 5 bases, V lost 2 bases, and 3 bases had no gene match. The V gene's germline CDR1 is MDHEN and CDR2 SYDVKM. CDR3 sequence: CASSLAGQGDEQYF. The CDR3 nucleotides read TGTGCCAGCAGTTTAGCTGGACAGGGGGACGAGCAGTACTTC.

This clone was observed a few times. The chain uses TRBV19 and TRBJ2-1, with a weak D call TRBD2 (6 bases). The V and J ends lost 5 bases and 1 base respectively, with 9 bases between them. The CDR3 is 14 residues long. Germline V gene sequence: CDR1 LNHDA, CDR2 SQIVND (reference sequence). This chain's CDR3 is CASSPAGSYNEQFF. CDR3 DNA sequence: TGTGCCAGTAGTCCTGCGGGATCCTACAATGAGCAGTTCTTC.

The chain links TRBV11-2 to TRBJ1-6; a possible D gene is TRBD1 (6 bases). The CDR3 runs 15 residues. The V gene lost 4 bases and the J gene lost 7 bases, with 14 bases spanning the gap. The germline V gene has CDR1 SGHAT and CDR2 FQNNGV. The CDR3 DNA is TGTGCCAGCAGCTCGGGGGGCGTTGTGAATTCACCCCTCCACTTT. Translating gives CASSSGGVVNSPLHF.

The CDR3: CASSQQGSYGYTF. The CDR3 DNA sequence: TGCGCCAGCAGCCAACAGGGAAGCTATGGCTACACCTTC. The chain employs TRBV4-1 and TRBJ1-2, with TRBD1 as a possible D gene (5 bases). V lost 2 bases and J lost 4, with 8 bases in between. CDR3 length: 13 residues. Germline lookup yields CDR1 MGHRA and CDR2 YSYEKL.

The V and J genes are TRBV30 and TRBJ2-7, with TRBD2 identical over 13 bases. CDR3 length: 14 residues. Germline loops: CDR1 GTSNPN, CDR2 SVGIG (reference sequence). With V trimmed by 0 bases and J by 7 bases, 3 bases remained unmatched. The CDR3 DNA is TGTGCCTGGAGTGTAAAGGGACTAGCGGGAGAGCAGTACTTC. Its translation: CAWSVKGLAGEQYF.

The chain carries TRBV7-6 and TRBJ1-1; D is perhaps TRBD1 (5 bases). Germline CDR1 and CDR2: SGHVS and FNYEAQ. The CDR3 loop spans 15 amino acids. Trimming stripped 4 bases from V and 0 bases from J, with 12 bases between. CDR3 region: CASSSPGGMNTEAFF. CDR3 DNA sequence: TGTGCCAGCAGCTCCCCGGGGGGAATGAACACTGAAGCTTTCTTT.

The rearrangement uses TRBV6-5 and TRBJ2-5; tentative D call: TRBD1 (6 bases). In germline, CDR1 is MNHEY, CDR2 SVGAGI. The CDR3 contains 14 residues. The V gene lost 5 bases and the J gene lost 4 bases, with 14 bases spanning the gap. CDR3 residues: CASSTGSWAETQYF. CDR3 in DNA: TGTGCCAGCAGTACAGGGTCATGGGCAGAGACCCAGTACTTC.

The chain recombines TRBV27 with TRBJ2-3; 7 nucleotides agree with TRBD1. V lost 5 bases to trimming and J lost 4 bases; unmatched junction nucleotides: 6. The CDR3 runs to 14 residues. Germline CDR1 reads MNHEY; CDR2 reads SMNVEV (reference sequence). CDR3 residues: CASSRRDRPDTQYF. The CDR3 bases are TGTGCCAGCAGTCGTCGGGACAGACCAGATACGCAGTATTTT.

The CDR3 is CASSTGAYEQYF. In nucleotides, the CDR3 is TGCGCCAGCAGTACAGGGGCCTACGAGCAGTACTTC. The chain employs TRBV5-1 and TRBJ2-7; 7 bases fit TRBD1. Germline CDR1 and CDR2: SGHRS and YFSETQ. The CDR3 consists of 12 residues. The junction had 1 base not matched to a gene; V was cut back by 5 bases and J by 2 bases.

The chain links TRBV6-1 to TRBJ2-1; tentatively, D is TRBD1 (6 bases). V lost 1 base and J 7 bases, leaving 14 bases between the germline ends. The CDR3 covers 15 residues. Per germline, CDR1 MNHNS and CDR2 SASEGT. The CDR3 is CASSEEQGRLNEQFF. DNA of the CDR3: TGTGCCAGCAGTGAAGAACAGGGACGCTTGAATGAGCAGTTCTTC.

The J gene is TRBJ2-1, the V gene TRBV20-1; 8 nucleotides match TRBD2. The CDR3 is made up of 11 amino acids. The trim removed 7 bases at V and 10 bases at J, leaving 6 bases unmatched. Germline CDR1 DFQATT, CDR2 SNEGSKA (reference sequence). The CDR3 region is CSGGLVTEQFF. DNA for the CDR3: TGCAGTGGGGGACTAGTCACGGAGCAGTTCTTC.

The table lists this clone with a few counts. The chain combines TRBV7-2 with TRBJ2-6; 10 positions match TRBD2. CDR3 length equals 17 residues. The J segment lost 2 bases and the V segment lost 6 bases, leaving 7 bases of the junction unmatched. The germline gives CDR1 SGHTA, CDR2 FQGNSA. The CDR3 DNA sequence: TGTGCCAGCAGACGTAGCGGGGGGCGTGCTGGGGCCAACGTCCTGACTTTC. Translation: CASRRSGGRAGANVLTF.

The chain is built from TRBV28 and TRBJ1-1; a weak D match, TRBD1 (5 bases). The V end lost 10 bases, the J end lost 3 bases, and 18 bases lay between the germline ends. The CDR3 covers 14 residues. Germline CDR1 MDHEN, CDR2 SYDVKM. The CDR3 is CAISDPGGYTEAFF. CDR3 nucleotides: TGTGCCATCTCCGACCCTGGGGGGTACACTGAAGCTTTCTTT.

This chain links TRBV27 with TRBJ2-7; 7 nucleotides line up with TRBD2. V was pared by 5 bases and J by 5 bases, with 12 bases of the junction left unmatched. This CDR3 comprises 15 residues. The germline gives CDR1 MNHEY, CDR2 SMNVEV (reference sequence). The CDR3 coding sequence is TGTGCCAGCAGTCCCAGACTAGCCCTCGGGAACGAGCAGTACTTC. Translating gives CASSPRLALGNEQYF.

This sequence joins TRBV9 and TRBJ2-3; D might be TRBD2 (7 bases). V was shortened by 6 bases and J by 6 bases, with 23 bases between the two germline ends. CDR1 SGDLS and CDR2 YYNGEE come from the germline V gene. The CDR3 runs 16 residues. CDR3 residues: CASTREVGGPLDTQYF. The CDR3 DNA follows: TGTGCCAGCACCAGAGAGGTGGGGGGGCCGCTGGATACGCAGTATTTT.